The subject of this entry is one TCR beta chain. Its target antigen remains unknown. A much larger clone differs from this one at a single base, so this may be a read error. The sample belongs to a study of tumor and adjacent non-tumor tissue in lung cancer (dated by TCRdb to the late 2010s). As for the study more broadly: The cohort included around twelve adenocarcinoma, a couple of squamous cell carcinoma and 1 small cell lung cancer patients. For each patient, one tumor sample and one normal lung sample were taken, giving thirty paired specimens that underwent TCRbeta CDR3 sequencing. The study compared bulk TCRbeta repertoires between lung tumor tissue and matched distant non-tumor lung tissue from over 12 lung cancer patients. In total, sequencing yielded 125,075,908 productive TCRbeta reads, which works out to an average of approximately 4 million reads per sample. Among the approximately 15 patients, ages ranged from about 31 to 85 years, roughly ten were men and 5 were women, and disease was TNM stage I to III.

RNA was isolated from bulk, unsorted tissue, and RNA quality was assessed with a NanoDrop ND-1000 and an Agilent 2100. Donors were newly diagnosed lung cancer patients admitted for thoracic surgery in China between August and November 2014, without prior chemotherapy. Anyone who had undergone radiotherapy or chemotherapy before, or who had another cancer at the same time, was left out of the study. Pieces of surgical tissue measuring about 1-2 cm3 were kept in RNAlater solution and held at -80 degrees C until needed. The germline V gene encodes CDR1 MNHNY and CDR2 SVGAGI (reference sequence). CDR3 length: 16 amino acids, cysteine to phenylalanine. CDR3 DNA is the only sequence kept; it has 48 bases, read in frame from the first base. Trimmed from V: 5 bases; trimmed from J: 7 bases; junction bases lacking a gene match: 12. Findings and caveats that apply to the study as a whole: Peripheral blood was not sequenced, so blood TCRbeta repertoires in these lung cancer patients were not examined. Younger patients had significantly higher TCR diversity, and higher tumor TCR diversity was associated with shorter overall and disease-free survival. A significantly larger cumulative share of the repertoire was made up by the top 100 clones in normal lung than in tumor tissue. Tumor tissue showed significantly greater TCR diversity (inverse Simpson) than normal lung tissue (about 410 vs 180, P = 0.0075, Mann-Whitney U test). Neither the sequencing platform nor unique molecular identifiers are mentioned in the methods. With only about 14 patients in the cohort, the authors noted that larger samples and more detailed clinical data are needed.

The protocol used for the library was multiplex PCR. Data came from an Illumina HiSeq 2500. Following protocols modified from ARM-PCR, the researchers constructed TCRbeta libraries through three rounds of nested PCR with primers (Table S4). Before sequencing, PCR products of 200-500 bp were cut from the gel and purified using the QIAquick gel extraction kit. Under the source paper's analysis protocol: Reads were cleaned using Trimmomatic, were merged into complete CDR3 sequences using FLASH, and were assigned to V(D)J germline segments using MiTCR. Clonal diversity was computed as the inverse Simpson's index with VDJtools. A read counted as productive if the sequence was in-frame and lacked a premature stop codon. The public sequencing data were trimmed at Q25 with fastp and processed into clonotypes with MiXCR by TCRdb, which kept only in-frame beta chains. When rows share a CDR3 protein, they turn into one entry using the most common DNA and genes. These V and J calls are TCRdb output, not the study's own analysis. Within this sample are tens of thousands of distinct CDR3 sequences, with 60% of them counted one time only. The ten biggest clones cover around 20% of the sample.

The sequencing sample was made of lung tumor tissue. The sequence is built from TRBV6-6 and TRBJ2-1; TRBD2 fits 9 bases in the junction. The receptor comes from a man aged 50-60 years with non-small cell lung cancer. The CDR3 region reads CASSLKNSGSGNEQFF. The nucleotide sequence reads as follows: TGTGCCAGCAGTCTCAAGAATAGCGGGAGCGGAAATGAGCAGTTCTTC.